The 27 T cell receptor beta chains in this list originate from one sample, sequenced in a study of T cell responses to AZD1222 COVID-19 vaccine. Clones were read by immunoSEQ multiplex PCR, and TCRdb kept only the in-frame ones, dropping some. The sample has tens of thousands of clones, around 86% seen once. This sample comprised peripheral blood, obtained on day 0 of AZD1222 vaccination. These receptors were taken from an adult in good health.

This clone was seen a few times. DNA of the CDR3: TGCGCCAGCAGCTTGGCCATGGACCTTAACGGCTACACCTTC. It encodes CASSLAMDLNGYTF. The chain has TRBV5-1 and TRBJ1-2; no clear D. The CDR3 loop spans 14 amino acids. Trimming took 0 bases from V and 8 from J, leaving 14 bases between them. The germline CDR1 and CDR2 sequences are SGHRS and YFSETQ.

The J gene is TRBJ2-7, the V gene TRBV6-5; 7 bases fit TRBD1. Germline V lookup: CDR1 MNHEY, CDR2 SVGAGI. This CDR3 comprises 13 residues. Trimming at V came to 2 bases and at J to 9 bases, leaving 7 bases not matched to a gene. CDR3 nucleotide sequence: TGTGCCAGCAGTTACAGGACAGGAAGAGTGCAGTACTTC. Amino acids: CASSYRTGRVQYF.

J is TRBJ2-5 and V is TRBV7-2; 11 positions agree with TRBD2. CDR1 SGHTA and CDR2 FQGNSA come from the germline V gene. The CDR3 is 15 amino acids. V lost 4 bases and J lost 7; bases outside the gene matches: 8. The CDR3 loop is CASSSVAGGQGTQYF. The CDR3 bases are TGTGCCAGCAGCTCAGTAGCGGGGGGGCAGGGGACCCAGTACTTC.

The V and J genes are TRBV10-1 and TRBJ1-2, with 7 nucleotides matching TRBD1. The CDR3 is 15 amino acids. Germline CDR1 WNHNN, CDR2 SYGVQD (reference sequence). V shed 2 bases, J shed 8 bases, and the junction held 11 bases outside the gene matches. In DNA form, the CDR3 reads TGCGCCAGCAGTGAGACCGGGACAGATCTTTCAGGCTACACCTTC. Translation: CASSETGTDLSGYTF.

This chain connects TRBV7-2 to TRBJ2-7, with unresolved D. V lost 0 bases and J lost 3, with 9 bases in between. CDR3 length: 14 amino acids. Per the germline V gene, CDR1 is SGHTA and CDR2 is FQGNSA. In DNA form, the CDR3 reads TGTGCCAGCAGCTTAGCGAACAGCGACTACGAGCAGTACTTC. Protein sequence: CASSLANSDYEQYF.

V usage is TRBV29-1 and J usage is TRBJ2-6; D unresolved. Looked up from germline, CDR1 is SQVTM and CDR2 is ANQGSEA. The V gene lost 4 bases and the J gene lost 0 bases, with 4 bases spanning the gap. The CDR3 is 13 residues long. CDR3 loop: CSVGISGANVLTF. The CDR3 DNA follows: TGCAGCGTTGGCATCTCTGGGGCCAACGTCCTGACTTTC.

The gene calls are TRBV6-2 or TRBV6-3 and TRBJ2-7, with 7 bases lining up with TRBD2. Germline V CDR1 and CDR2: MNHEY, SVGEGT. CDR3 length: 18 residues. J lost 2 bases, V lost 4 bases, and 17 bases had no gene match. Written as DNA, the CDR3 is TGTGCCAGCAGTTCCATGCCTCGGGCTAGCGGAGGGGCCTACGAGCAGTACTTC. It codes for CASSSMPRASGGAYEQYF.

V and J are TRBV12-3 or TRBV12-4 and TRBJ1-6; 7 bases agree with TRBD1. The CDR3 runs 13 residues. With V trimmed by 6 bases and J by 12 bases, 8 bases remained unmatched. DNA for the CDR3: TGTGCCAGCAGGGTTGAAAGGGGGCAACCCCTCCACTTT. Encoded protein: CASRVERGQPLHF.

The rearrangement uses TRBV9 and TRBJ1-2; no definite D call. V was trimmed by 1 base and J by 4 bases, leaving 11 bases between them. Looked up from germline, CDR1 is SGDLS and CDR2 is YYNGEE. CDR3 size: 14 residues. The CDR3 DNA sequence: TGTGCCAGCAGCGTAACTGAGAGAGGCTATGGCTACACCTTC. This gives the protein CASSVTERGYGYTF. The whole variable domain, remainder taken from reference TRBV9 and TRBJ1-2, is DSGVTQTPKHLITATGQRVTLRCSPRSGDLSVYWYQQSLDQGLQFLIQYYNGEERAKGNILERFSAQQFPDLHSELNLSSLELGDSALYFCASSVTERGYGYTFGSGTRLTVV.

The CDR3 is CASSETDTNYGYTF. In DNA form, the CDR3 reads TGTGCCAGCAGCGAGACAGACACTAACTATGGCTACACCTTC. The chain is built from TRBV7-9 and TRBJ1-2, with TRBD1 as a possible D gene (5 bases). Germline V lookup: CDR1 SEHNR, CDR2 FQNEAQ (reference sequence). Trimming pared 5 bases from V and 0 bases from J, leaving 10 bases between. The length of the CDR3 is 14 residues.

In regard to this clone: Sequence at one end of the junction differs from germline and may be a read error. V and J are TRBV7-7 and TRBJ2-5; D remains unclear. This CDR3 comprises 14 residues. Germline V gene data show CDR1 as SSHAT and CDR2 as FNYEAQ (reference sequence). DNA of the CDR3: TGTGCTAGCAGTCTTGGGCCCTCCTCGGAGACCCAGTACTTC. This gives the protein CASSLGPSSETQYF.

The chain joins TRBV7-9 to TRBJ1-3; the D is unclear. V lost 6 bases to trimming and J lost 9 bases, with 12 bases between them. The CDR3 runs 12 residues. Germline V gives CDR1 SEHNR, CDR2 FQNEAQ (reference sequence). The CDR3 DNA is TGTGCCAGCAGTCTCGACGGAGGCACCATATATTTT. Its protein is CASSLDGGTIYF.

This chain uses TRBV4-3 with TRBJ1-6; no reliable D call. The CDR3 totals 14 residues. The germline CDR1 and CDR2 sequences are LGHNA and YSLEER. V lost 3 bases and J lost 0, with 3 bases in between. This CDR3 is CASSQFSYNSPLHF. The CDR3 DNA sequence: TGCGCCAGCAGCCAGTTCTCCTATAATTCACCCCTCCACTTT.

The chain combines TRBV30 with TRBJ1-1, with D perhaps TRBD1 (5 bases). The CDR3 runs 15 residues. The V end was cut by 0 bases, the J end by 1 base, with 12 bases between. Germline CDR1 and CDR2: GTSNPN and SVGIG (reference sequence). The CDR3 nucleotides read TGTGCCTGGAGTGTACTAGGGGACGGGAACACTGAAGCTTTCTTT. Its translation is CAWSVLGDGNTEAFF.

The V and J genes are TRBV11-3 and TRBJ1-1; D possibly corresponds to TRBD1 (6 bases). The V gene's germline CDR1 is SGHNT and CDR2 YENEEA. The CDR3 is made up of 14 amino acids. Trimming took off 5 bases at V and 5 bases at J, with 15 bases between the two ends. CDR3 DNA sequence: TGTGCCAGCAGCACTACAGGGACGGGGACTGAAGCTTTCTTT. It yields the protein CASSTTGTGTEAFF.

This clone was recorded only once. V gene TRBV7-8 combines with J gene TRBJ2-1; D is uncertain. This CDR3 contains 13 residues. Trimming left V 3 bases short and J 2 bases short, with 5 bases between. Looked up from germline, CDR1 is SGHVS and CDR2 is FQNEAQ. The chain's CDR3 is CASSLVAYNEQFF. For the CDR3, the DNA is TGTGCCAGCAGCTTGGTAGCCTACAATGAGCAGTTCTTC.

The chain carries TRBV28 and TRBJ1-2, with D possibly being TRBD1 (5 bases). V shed 4 bases and J shed 2 bases, with 8 bases lying between them. CDR3 length: 13 amino acids. The germline gives CDR1 MDHEN, CDR2 SYDVKM. CDR3 DNA sequence: TGTGCCAGCAGTTATGACAGAAACTATGGCTACACCTTC. The encoded protein is CASSYDRNYGYTF.

This chain connects TRBV2 to TRBJ2-7, with 7 nucleotides matching TRBD1. Germline CDR1 SNHLY, CDR2 FYNNEI. V lost 7 bases and J lost 0; bases outside the gene matches: 6. The CDR3 has 14 residues. The CDR3, as DNA: TGTGCCAGCAATGGACAGGACAGCTCCTACGAGCAGTACTTC. Translation gives CASNGQDSSYEQYF. The full variable domain, in which reference TRBV2 and TRBJ2-7 provide the parts outside the CDR3, is EPEVTQTPSHQVTQMGQEVILRCVPISNHLYFYWYRQILGQKVEFLVSFYNNEISEKSEIFDDQFSVERPDGSNFTLKIRSTKLEDSAMYFCASNGQDSSYEQYFGPGTRLTVT.

The chain carries TRBV5-5 and TRBJ2-6; no clear D gene. The germline V and J ends were trimmed by 3 bases and 2 bases, with 6 bases remaining between them. The germline V gene has CDR1 SGHKS and CDR2 YYEKEE (reference sequence). CDR3 length equals 14 residues. CDR3 DNA: TGTGCCAGCAGCTCGCCCGCTGGGGCCAACGTCCTGACTTTC. Protein: CASSSPAGANVLTF.

The V gene is TRBV29-1, the J gene TRBJ1-2; D possibly corresponds to TRBD1 (5 bases). Germline V lookup: CDR1 SQVTM, CDR2 ANQGSEA. The CDR3 runs 11 residues. The V gene lost 8 bases and the J gene lost 8 bases, with 15 bases spanning the gap. The CDR3 nucleotides are TGCAGCACCCCGGGGGGTGGGGGCTACACCTTC. It codes for CSTPGGGGYTF.

This clone was recorded only once. This rearrangement joins TRBV15 to TRBJ1-5; D is perhaps TRBD1 (6 bases). Germline assignment: CDR1 LNHNV and CDR2 YYDKDF (reference sequence). Trimming cost V 0 bases and J 1 base, with 10 bases left between them. The CDR3 consists of 16 residues. The CDR3 sequence: CATSRDRGVSNQPQHF. DNA of the CDR3: TGTGCCACCAGCAGAGACAGGGGTGTCAGCAATCAGCCCCAGCATTTT.

This chain uses TRBV28 with TRBJ2-7, with D possibly being TRBD1 or TRBD2 (5 bases each). The V end was cut by 8 bases, the J end by 2 bases, with 13 bases between. Germline-derived CDR1 and CDR2 are MDHEN and SYDVKM. The length of the CDR3 is 13 residues. The CDR3 is CASLYGAAYEQYF. The CDR3 coding sequence is TGTGCCAGCCTCTACGGGGCAGCCTACGAGCAGTACTTC.

The V gene is TRBV11-2, the J gene TRBJ1-2; 8 nucleotides line up with TRBD1. V was pared by 4 bases and J by 3 bases, with 4 bases of the junction left unmatched. This CDR3 spans 14 amino acids. Germline CDR1 and CDR2: SGHAT and FQNNGV. CDR3 sequence reads: CASSSPGQDYGYTF. The CDR3 bases are TGTGCCAGCAGCTCTCCGGGACAGGACTATGGCTACACCTTC.

The V call is TRBV15, the J call TRBJ2-3, with D possibly being TRBD2 (5 bases). This CDR3 contains 16 residues. The ends were cut back, 1 base at V and 3 bases at J, with 14 bases in the middle. The germline V gene encodes CDR1 LNHNV and CDR2 YYDKDF (reference sequence). The CDR3: CATSRGPGLETDTQYF. The CDR3, as DNA: TGTGCCACCAGCAGAGGCCCGGGGTTAGAGACAGATACGCAGTATTTT.

The chain couples TRBV3-1 (or the pseudogene TRBV3-2) to TRBJ2-2; D unclear. CDR1 and CDR2 (germline): LGHDT, YNNKEL (reference sequence). CDR3 length: 14 residues. V shed 0 bases and J shed 6 bases, with 8 bases lying between them. For the CDR3, the DNA is TGTGCCAGCAGCCAAGATGCGGACGCCGGGGAGCTGTTTTTT. Its protein product is CASSQDADAGELFF.

This clone is a singleton in its sample. CDR3 sequence reads: CASSPTGPSTDTQYF. The CDR3 nucleotides are TGTGCCAGCAGCCCGACCGGGCCGAGCACAGATACGCAGTATTTT. This chain uses TRBV7-6 with TRBJ2-3; D gene ambiguous. The CDR3 contains 15 residues. V lost 5 bases and J lost 0, with 12 bases in between. Germline CDR1 SGHVS, CDR2 FNYEAQ.

The chain couples TRBV11-2 to TRBJ2-1, with D tentatively TRBD2 (5 bases). The germline V gene encodes CDR1 SGHAT and CDR2 FQNNGV. V was trimmed by 3 bases and J by 7 bases, leaving 10 bases between them. CDR3 length equals 13 residues. The chain's CDR3 is CASSLLGVNEQFF. The CDR3 DNA follows: TGTGCCAGCAGCTTGTTGGGAGTGAATGAGCAGTTCTTC. Complete variable domain (other parts from reference TRBV11-2 and TRBJ2-1): EAGVAQSPRYKIIEKRQSVAFWCNPISGHATLYWYQQILGQGPKLLIQFQNNGVVDDSQLPKDRFSAERLKGVDSTLKIQPAKLEDSAVYLCASSLLGVNEQFFGPGTRLTVL.